Detailed here is one T cell receptor beta chain. The source of the sample is a study of control samples from healthy donors and cancer patients. Some clones are missing from TCRdb's copy, which holds only in-frame ones; the method was immunoSEQ multiplex PCR. Among under 450,000 clones listed, roughly 90% were seen once. This CDR3 has 15 amino acids. Per germline, CDR1 LGHDT and CDR2 YNNKEL (reference sequence). V gave up 0 bases and J gave up 2 bases, with 10 bases separating them. The sample taken for sequencing was PBMCs. The sequence came from a middle-aged man with head and neck cancer. The chain has TRBV3-1 (or the pseudogene TRBV3-2) and TRBJ2-5, with a tentative D call TRBD2 (6 bases). CDR3: CASSQERGFQETQYF. In DNA form, the CDR3 reads TGTGCCAGCAGCCAAGAACGGGGGTTTCAAGAGACCCAGTACTTC.